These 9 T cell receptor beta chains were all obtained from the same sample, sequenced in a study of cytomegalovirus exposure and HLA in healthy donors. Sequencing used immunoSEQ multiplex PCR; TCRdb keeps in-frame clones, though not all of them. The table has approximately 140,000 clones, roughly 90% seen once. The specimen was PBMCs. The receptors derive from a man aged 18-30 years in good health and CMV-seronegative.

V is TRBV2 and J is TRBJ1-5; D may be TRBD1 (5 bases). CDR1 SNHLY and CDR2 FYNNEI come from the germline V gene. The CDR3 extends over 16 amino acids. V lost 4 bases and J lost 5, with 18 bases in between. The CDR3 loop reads CASSAGGAGGDQPQHF. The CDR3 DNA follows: TGTGCCAGCAGTGCTGGAGGTGCTGGGGGGGATCAGCCCCAGCATTTT. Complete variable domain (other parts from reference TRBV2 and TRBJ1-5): EPEVTQTPSHQVTQMGQEVILRCVPISNHLYFYWYRQILGQKVEFLVSFYNNEISEKSEIFDDQFSVERPDGSNFTLKIRSTKLEDSAMYFCASSAGGAGGDQPQHFGDGTRLSIL.

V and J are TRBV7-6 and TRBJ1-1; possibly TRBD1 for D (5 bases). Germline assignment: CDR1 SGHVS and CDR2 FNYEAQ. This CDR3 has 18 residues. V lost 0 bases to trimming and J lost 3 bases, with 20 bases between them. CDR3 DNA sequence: TGTGCCAGCAGCTTAGCCCCCCCCGCCCCCTGGGGGGACACTGAAGCTTTCTTT. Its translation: CASSLAPPAPWGDTEAFF. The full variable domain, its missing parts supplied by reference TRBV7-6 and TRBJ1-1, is GAGVSQSPRYKVTKRGQDVALRCDPISGHVSLYWYRQALGQGPEFLTYFNYEAQQDKSGLPNDRFSAERPEGSISTLTIQRTEQRDSAMYRCASSLAPPAPWGDTEAFFGQGTRLTVV.

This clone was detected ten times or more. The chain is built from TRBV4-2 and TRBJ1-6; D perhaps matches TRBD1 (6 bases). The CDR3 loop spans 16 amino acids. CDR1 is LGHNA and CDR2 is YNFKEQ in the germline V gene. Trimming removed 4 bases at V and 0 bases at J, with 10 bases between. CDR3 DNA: TGTGCCAGCAGCCCAGGGGTGAGCTCCTATAATTCACCCCTCCACTTT. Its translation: CASSPGVSSYNSPLHF.

In DNA form, the CDR3 reads TGTGCCAGCTCACCACGACAGGAAGGAGAGACCCAGTACTTC. The encoded protein is CASSPRQEGETQYF. The chain carries TRBV18 and TRBJ2-5, with D tentatively TRBD1 (6 bases). The CDR3 has 14 residues. The germline V gene encodes CDR1 KGHSH and CDR2 LQKENI. V was trimmed by 1 base and J by 4 bases, leaving 10 bases between them.

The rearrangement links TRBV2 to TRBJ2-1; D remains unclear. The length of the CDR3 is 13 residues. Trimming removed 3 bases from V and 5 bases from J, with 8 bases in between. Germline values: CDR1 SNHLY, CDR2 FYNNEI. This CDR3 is CASSDGRNNEQFF. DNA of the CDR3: TGTGCCAGCAGTGATGGCCGAAACAATGAGCAGTTCTTC.

The CDR3 loop reads CASVIAASGYNEQFF. CDR3 nucleotides: TGTGCCAGCGTCATCGCGGCTAGCGGATACAATGAGCAGTTCTTC. V gene TRBV28 combines with J gene TRBJ2-1, with 7 positions matching TRBD2. In germline, CDR1 is MDHEN, CDR2 SYDVKM. The CDR3 loop spans 15 amino acids. V lost 8 bases to trimming and J lost 4 bases; unmatched junction nucleotides: 11.

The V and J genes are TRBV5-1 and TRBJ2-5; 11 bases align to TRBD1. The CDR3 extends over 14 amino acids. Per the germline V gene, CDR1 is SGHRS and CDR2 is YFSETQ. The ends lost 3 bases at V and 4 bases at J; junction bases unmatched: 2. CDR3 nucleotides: TGCGCCAGCAGCTGGGGACAGGGGGTAGAGACCCAGTACTTC. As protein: CASSWGQGVETQYF.

CDR3 sequence (DNA): TGTGCCAGCGCCGTGGAGGGCCACTCCTACGAGCAGTACTTC. Protein: CASAVEGHSYEQYF. The genes are TRBV27 and TRBJ2-7; tentative D call: TRBD2 (6 bases). Germline V lookup: CDR1 MNHEY, CDR2 SMNVEV (reference sequence). The V gene lost 8 bases and the J gene lost 0 bases, with 14 bases spanning the gap. This CDR3 is 14 amino acids long.

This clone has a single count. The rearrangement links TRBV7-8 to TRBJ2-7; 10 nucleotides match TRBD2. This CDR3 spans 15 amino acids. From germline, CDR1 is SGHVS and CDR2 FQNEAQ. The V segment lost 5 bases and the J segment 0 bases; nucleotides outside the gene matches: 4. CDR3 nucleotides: TGTGCCAGCAGCGTTAGCGGGGGGACCTCCTACGAGCAGTACTTC. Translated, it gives CASSVSGGTSYEQYF.